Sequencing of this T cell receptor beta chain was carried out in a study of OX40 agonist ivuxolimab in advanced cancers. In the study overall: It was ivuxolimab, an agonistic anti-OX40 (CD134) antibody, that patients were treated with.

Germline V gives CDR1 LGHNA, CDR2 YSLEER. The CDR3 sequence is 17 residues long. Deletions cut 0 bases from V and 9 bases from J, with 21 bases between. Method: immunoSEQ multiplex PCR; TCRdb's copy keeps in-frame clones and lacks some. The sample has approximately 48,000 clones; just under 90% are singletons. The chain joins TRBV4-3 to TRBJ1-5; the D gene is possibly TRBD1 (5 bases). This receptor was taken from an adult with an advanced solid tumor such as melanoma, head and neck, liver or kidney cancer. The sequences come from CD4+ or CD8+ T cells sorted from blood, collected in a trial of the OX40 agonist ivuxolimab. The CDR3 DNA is TGCGCCAGCAGCCAAGAACATCGAGGGACCCCGGAATGGCCCCAGCATTTT. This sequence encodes CASSQEHRGTPEWPQHF.